This T cell receptor beta chain was identified in a study of cytomegalovirus exposure and HLA in healthy donors. Study-level background: The study's early data release held 80 million to 95 million unique TCRs from HLA-typed donors. Whole-study findings and limits: An apparent linkage of common viral pathogens to several of the most significant clusters emerged in a later analysis. Cytomegalovirus status was reportedly diagnosed by the classifier with high specificity and sensitivity.

This CDR3 has 15 residues. Germline trimming cut 7 bases from V and 4 bases from J; bases unmatched to any gene: 4. Germline V CDR1 and CDR2: MRHNA, SNTAGT. Note on this clone: Antigen specificity is unknown.

PCR primers comprised 60 Vbeta and 13 Jbeta primers. TCRdb's table, derived via immunoSEQ multiplex PCR, lists solely in-frame clones and lacks some. The ten top clones account for around 1.1%, within a sample of about 200,000 clones. Sequencing used PBMCs. This chain links TRBV6-4 with TRBJ2-2, with 12 nucleotides matching TRBD2. The receptor's source is a girl aged 2 to 9 in good health and CMV-seropositive. Here the CDR3 reads CASTALAGGTGELFF. In nucleotides, the CDR3 is TGTGCCAGCACGGCACTAGCGGGAGGCACCGGGGAGCTGTTTTTT.